The present T cell receptor beta chain was sequenced within a study of T cell repertoires in cytomegalovirus infection. Study-level information: Indicated by public TCR beta signatures were CMV infection and matching HLA type. Study outcomes and limitations: Adding up the frequency of public TCR beta families identified people who carried CMV plus the relevant HLA. Ex vivo responses were dominated by HLA-C-restricted CMV-specific TCR beta clonotypes.

Comments on this clonotype: Its antigen is not known.

The CDR3 has 15 amino acids. The V gene lost 5 bases and the J gene lost 1 base, with 14 bases spanning the gap. Germline loops: CDR1 SEHNR, CDR2 FQNEAQ (reference sequence). TCRdb re-derived calls from the reads in MiXCR, one entry per CDR3 protein. The sample holds some 450,000 distinct CDR3 sequences; around 32% are singletons and the top ten take roughly an eighth. Source material: PBMCs. The chain is built from TRBV7-9 and TRBJ1-1, with a tentative D call TRBD1 (6 bases). The sequence was collected from a human donor in good health (CMV status not recorded). Some clones in this sample may be carry-over from other donors' samples. The CDR3 here is CASSHTGHTNTEAFF. The CDR3 region has the DNA TGTGCCAGCAGCCATACGGGACACACGAACACTGAAGCTTTCTTT.